This T cell receptor (beta chain) is from a study of long-term antiretroviral therapy in people with HIV. A remark on this clone: Its matching antigen is unknown.

Specimens carried about 0.95-11 million cryopreserved PBMC before DNA extraction. General observations from the study: With ART, diversity went up but was still lower than in transplant donor controls.

Trimming removed 7 bases from V and 7 bases from J, with 17 bases in between. Germline CDR1 and CDR2: MDHEN and SYDVKM. There are 15 residues in the CDR3. Investigators performed immunoSEQ version v3.0 at survey level. Sequenced by immunoSEQ multiplex PCR; TCRdb stores in-frame clones only, minus some. Altogether some 31,000 clones are present, 97% being singletons, with the ten largest covering under 2.5%. The clonotype comes from a man between 25 and 39 years old with HIV. The material sequenced was unsorted PBMCs, taken 7.6 years after starting antiretroviral therapy. The chain combines TRBV28 with TRBJ1-6, with D possibly being TRBD1 (5 bases). The CDR3 reads CASITSGTANSPLHF. Written as DNA, the CDR3 is TGTGCCAGCATTACCTCCGGGACGGCGAATTCACCCCTCCACTTT. Drawing the rest from reference TRBV28 and TRBJ1-6, the complete variable domain is DVKVTQSSRYLVKRTGEKVFLECVQDMDHENMFWYRQDPGLGLRLIYFSYDVKMKEKGDIPEGYSVSREKKERFSLILESASTNQTSMYLCASITSGTANSPLHFGNGTRLTVT.